This TCR beta chain comes out of a study of vaccination and CD4 T cells after COVID-19. Across the study: Convalescent individuals exhibited SARS-CoV-2 positivity on nasal swab PCR, with several mild and one severe presentation. Post-vaccine specimens were obtained a median around 72 days after dose two (range 14 to 241). The authors exposed cells to overlapping spike peptides derived from SARS-CoV-2, HCoV-NL63, HCoV-OC43 and HCoV-229E.

Per germline, CDR1 DFQATT and CDR2 SNEGSKA (reference sequence). The CDR3 covers 14 residues. With 2 bases clipped from V and 9 bases from J, the junction kept 10 bases outside the gene matches. The treatment was: roughly 10-day PBMC culture with coronavirus spike peptide pools or control peptides (ViraFEST assay). Oncomine TCR Beta short-read sequencing was applied to DNA from cultured CD4+ T cells. Using the QIAamp micro DNA kit, genomic DNA was extracted from the CD4+ T cells that had been cultured. A single record per CDR3 protein comes from TCRdb applying MiXCR to the PCR reads. The sample has under 5,000 distinct CDR3 sequences; roughly 19% are singletons. Comments on this clonotype: Its antigen is not known.

The chain couples TRBV20-1 to TRBJ2-1; 7 bases fit TRBD1. The sequencing sample was made of CD4+ T cells from blood, cultured in vitro. This clonotype originated in a human donor who had recovered from COVID-19. CDR3 DNA sequence: TGCAGTGCTAGAAAGGGGGCTTTGGTTAGTGAGCAGTTCTTC. Protein product: CSARKGALVSEQFF.